The source of this T cell receptor beta chain is a study of OX40 agonist ivuxolimab in advanced cancers. Study observations and caveats: Expanded clones belonging to CD8+ T cells outnumbered, on average, those of CD4+. The investigators did not determine what antigen specificity the expanded peripheral T cells had.

As to this clone: Its matching antigen is unknown.

This CDR3 has 12 amino acids. The ends were cut back, 4 bases at V and 3 bases at J, with 6 bases in the middle. Germline CDR1 reads SGDLS; CDR2 reads YYNGEE. Only in-frame clones appear in the TCRdb table, and some are missing; sequencing was by immunoSEQ multiplex PCR. Among tens of thousands of clones listed, roughly 90% were seen once. The sequence was collected from an adult with an advanced solid tumor such as melanoma, head and neck, liver or kidney cancer. The chain joins TRBV9 to TRBJ2-3, with no clear D. Here the sequenced sample was CD4+ or CD8+ T cells sorted from blood, taken in a trial of the OX40 agonist ivuxolimab. This chain's CDR3 is CASSIPTDTQYF. As DNA, the CDR3 is TGTGCCAGCAGCATCCCGACAGATACGCAGTATTTT.